A selection of T cell receptor beta chains follows, all from one sample in a study of CXCR3-negative and CXCR3-positive naive CD8 T cells. From the 5' RACE reads, TCRdb lists one entry per CDR3 protein and no DNA. Its table records 37,000 or so distinct CDR3 sequences. The sequenced sample consisted of memory CD8+ T cells from blood. The origin of the receptors is a human donor in good health. Some clones in this sample may be carry-over from other donors' samples. CDR3s include the opening cysteine and the closing phenylalanine or tryptophan. The size entry is marked missing in some rows and otherwise reads once, few, many or a size class.

v_gene	j_gene	abundance	CDR3aa
TRBV5-6	TRBJ1-3	.	CASSLGPNSGNTIYF
TRBV29-1	TRBJ2-3	.	CSVRIGDSTDTQYF
TRBV4-3	TRBJ2-1	.	CASSQGFPGLNNEQFF
TRBV12-3/TRBV12-4	TRBJ1-1	.	CASSLSKANTEAFF
TRBV15	TRBJ2-2	.	CATSRVRQGRTGELFF
TRBV9	TRBJ1-2	.	CASSGESTGNYGYTF
TRBV7-2	TRBJ2-3	.	CASSQWTESSTDTQYF
TRBV29-1	TRBJ2-7	.	CSARAGSHEQYF
TRBV29-1	TRBJ2-5	.	CSVVTDQETQYF
TRBV12-3/TRBV12-4	TRBJ2-5	.	CASSNGLSGETQYF
TRBV12-5	TRBJ2-2	.	CASGLVQGSTGELFF
TRBV21-1	TRBJ2-2	.	CASSKLRGANTGELFF
TRBV12-5	TRBJ2-1	.	CASGSQELSYNEQFF
TRBV29-1	TRBJ2-5	.	CSVLQGGETQYF
TRBV3-1	TRBJ2-7	.	CASSLVGQPHEQYF
TRBV29-1	TRBJ2-5	medium-sized	CSVELEWETQYF
TRBV4-3	TRBJ1-1	.	CASSQEGMNTEAFF
TRBV19	TRBJ1-1	.	CASKEALNTEAFF
TRBV28	TRBJ1-2	.	CASSYPRGYTF
TRBV29-1	TRBJ2-1	.	CSAEVGASSYNEQFF
TRBV12-3/TRBV12-4	TRBJ2-5	.	CASSLSTGTQTQETQYF
TRBV12-3/TRBV12-4	TRBJ2-5	.	CASSFAGGKETQYF
TRBV20-1	TRBJ1-3	.	CSARGMGPDLSGNTIYF
TRBV7-9	TRBJ2-3	.	CASSYRGTDTQYF
TRBV6-6	TRBJ1-1	.	CASSQAGEAFF
TRBV7-9	TRBJ1-5	.	CASSTDREHNQPQHF
TRBV15	TRBJ1-4	.	CATSRDVWTGSSKKLFF
TRBV9	TRBJ1-5	.	CASSPYSTGWNQPQHF
TRBV29-1	TRBJ1-1	.	CSVVDTTTAEAFF
TRBV6-2/TRBV6-3	TRBJ2-1	.	CASSYLSGDNEQFF
TRBV6-2/TRBV6-3	TRBJ1-1	.	CASSYQGLNTEAFF
TRBV7-9	TRBJ2-1	.	CASQEDYNEQFF
TRBV6-2/TRBV6-3	TRBJ2-7	.	CASSYTQGIESEQYF
TRBV7-3	TRBJ2-3	.	CASSFTSGITDTQYF
TRBV7-2	TRBJ2-7	.	CASSFPPYEQYF
TRBV29-1	TRBJ1-1	.	CSAGTGNTEAFF
TRBV15	TRBJ1-2	.	CATSRNRGNNYGYTF
TRBV4-1	TRBJ2-7	.	CASSQAGGGSYEQYF
TRBV6-2/TRBV6-3	TRBJ2-5	.	CASSTGGGAETQYF
TRBV7-9	TRBJ1-2	.	CASSSLRGNAEGYTF
TRBV3-1	TRBJ1-2	.	CASSHPGQGRSYGYTF
TRBV6-6	TRBJ2-1	.	CASKVTNEQFF
TRBV5-1	TRBJ2-1	.	CVSSQANEQFF
TRBV20-1	TRBJ2-2	.	CSARDWGTPTGELFF
TRBV27	TRBJ2-3	.	CASSLTLAGGPDTQYF
TRBV28	TRBJ2-5	.	CASSAPGAETQYF
TRBV6-4	TRBJ2-3	.	CASSDVAGASTDTQYF
TRBV20-1	TRBJ2-7	.	CSARRSISHEQYF
TRBV15	TRBJ2-7	.	CATSMENRGTAYEQYF
TRBV12-3/TRBV12-4	TRBJ2-5	.	CASSWGTERSQETQYF
TRBV7-9	TRBJ2-7	.	CASSLALEGATYEQYF
TRBV6-5	TRBJ2-3	.	CASSYPTSGGEGDTQYF
TRBV29-1	TRBJ2-2	.	CSVEVEAGTGELFF
TRBV20-1	TRBJ2-7	.	CSARDLGKNFYEQYF
TRBV20-1	TRBJ1-5	.	CSARVRGESNQPQHF
TRBV9	TRBJ2-1	.	CASSPFDGVNEQFF
TRBV29-1	TRBJ2-1	.	CSVPTSGNYNEQFF
TRBV7-6	TRBJ2-7	.	CASSLSVTYEQYF